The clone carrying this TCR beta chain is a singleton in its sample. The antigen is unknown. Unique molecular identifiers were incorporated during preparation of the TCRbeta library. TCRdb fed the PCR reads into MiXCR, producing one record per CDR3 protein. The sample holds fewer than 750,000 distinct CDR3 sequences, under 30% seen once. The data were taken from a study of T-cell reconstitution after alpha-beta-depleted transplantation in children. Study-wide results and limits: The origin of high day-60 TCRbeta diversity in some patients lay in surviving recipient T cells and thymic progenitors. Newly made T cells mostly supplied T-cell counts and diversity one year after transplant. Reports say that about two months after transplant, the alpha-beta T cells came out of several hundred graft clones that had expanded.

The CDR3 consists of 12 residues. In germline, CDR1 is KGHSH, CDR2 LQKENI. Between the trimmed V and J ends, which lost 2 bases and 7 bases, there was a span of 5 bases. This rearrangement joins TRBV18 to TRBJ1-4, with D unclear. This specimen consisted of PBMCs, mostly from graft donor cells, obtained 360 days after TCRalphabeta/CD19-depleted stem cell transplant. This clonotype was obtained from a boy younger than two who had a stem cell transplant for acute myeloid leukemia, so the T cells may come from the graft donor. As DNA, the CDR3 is TGTGCCAGCTCACCAGGGCCTGAAAAACTGTTTTTT. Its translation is CASSPGPEKLFF.